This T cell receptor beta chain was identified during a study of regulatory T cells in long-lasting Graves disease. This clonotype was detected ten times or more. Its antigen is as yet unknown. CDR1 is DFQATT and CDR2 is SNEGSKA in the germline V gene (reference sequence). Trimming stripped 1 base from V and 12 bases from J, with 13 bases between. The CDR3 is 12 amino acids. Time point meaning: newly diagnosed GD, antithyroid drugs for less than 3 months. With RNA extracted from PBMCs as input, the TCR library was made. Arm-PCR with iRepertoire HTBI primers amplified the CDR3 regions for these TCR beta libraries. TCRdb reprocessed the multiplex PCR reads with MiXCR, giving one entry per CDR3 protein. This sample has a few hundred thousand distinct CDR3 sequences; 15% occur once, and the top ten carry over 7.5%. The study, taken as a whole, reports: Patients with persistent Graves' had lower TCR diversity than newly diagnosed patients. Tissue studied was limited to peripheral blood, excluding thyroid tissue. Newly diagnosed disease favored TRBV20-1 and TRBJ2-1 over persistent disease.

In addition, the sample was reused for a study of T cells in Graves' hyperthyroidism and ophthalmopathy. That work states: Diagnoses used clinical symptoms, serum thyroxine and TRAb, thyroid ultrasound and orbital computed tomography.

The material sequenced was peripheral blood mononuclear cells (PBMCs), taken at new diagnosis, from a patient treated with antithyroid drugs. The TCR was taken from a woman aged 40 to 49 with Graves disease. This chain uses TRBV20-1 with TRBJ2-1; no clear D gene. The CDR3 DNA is TGCAGTGCTAGAGGCGATGTCATGGGGCAGTTCTTC. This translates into CSARGDVMGQFF.